This T cell receptor (beta chain) originates from a study of naive and memory T cell subsets. Notes on the study in general: Clonotypes are single alpha or beta chains, not paired receptors.

Only a few counts were recorded for this clonotype. Its antigen is not known. The beta constant-region primer was an equimolar mix of two oligonucleotides covering TRBC1 and TRBC2. TCRdb itself ran the UMI-ligation and nested PCR reads through MiXCR, one entry per CDR3 protein. The table has approximately 27,000 distinct CDR3 sequences, about 10% seen once. Overnight CMV lysate stimulation of fresh PBMCs defined donor CMV status by CD4+ IFNgamma. Sequencing was performed on effector memory CD4+ T cells from blood. This sample's subset: effector memory, CD45RA- CD27-. The sequence was collected from a human donor in good health.

The CDR3 DNA is TGTGCCAGCAGTTTTCGGCACCGGGGGGGACCCCAGGAGTTCTTC. Translation: CASSFRHRGGPQEFF. This chain links TRBV28 with TRBJ2-1, with 8 bases fitting TRBD2. The CDR3 extends over 15 amino acids. CDR1 MDHEN and CDR2 SYDVKM come from the germline V gene. V shed 3 bases and J 14 bases; nucleotides not matched to a gene: 15.